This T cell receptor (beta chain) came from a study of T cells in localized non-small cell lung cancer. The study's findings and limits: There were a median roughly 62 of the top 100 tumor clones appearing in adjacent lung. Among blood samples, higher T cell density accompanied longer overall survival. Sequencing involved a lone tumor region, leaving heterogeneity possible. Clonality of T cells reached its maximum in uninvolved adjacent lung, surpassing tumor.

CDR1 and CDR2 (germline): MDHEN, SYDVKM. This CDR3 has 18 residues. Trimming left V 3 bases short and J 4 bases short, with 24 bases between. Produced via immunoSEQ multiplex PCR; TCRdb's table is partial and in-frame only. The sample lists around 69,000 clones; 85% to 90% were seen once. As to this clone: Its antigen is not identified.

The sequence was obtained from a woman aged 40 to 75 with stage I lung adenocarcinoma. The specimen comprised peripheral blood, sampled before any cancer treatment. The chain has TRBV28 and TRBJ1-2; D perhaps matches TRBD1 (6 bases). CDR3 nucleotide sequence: TGTGCCAGCAGTTTGCCCGATCCGGGGGGGGGCGCCGGCTATGGCTACACCTTC. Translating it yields CASSLPDPGGGAGYGYTF.